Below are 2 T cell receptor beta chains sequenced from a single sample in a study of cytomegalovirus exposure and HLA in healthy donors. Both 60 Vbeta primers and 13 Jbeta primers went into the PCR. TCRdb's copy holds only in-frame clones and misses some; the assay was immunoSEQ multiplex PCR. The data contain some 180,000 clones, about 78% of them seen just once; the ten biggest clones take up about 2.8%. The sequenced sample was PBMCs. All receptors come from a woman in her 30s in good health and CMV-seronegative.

The CDR3 DNA is TGCGCCAGCAGCTTGGGGGGACAGGTGGGACAGCCCCAGCATTTT. Its translation is CASSLGGQVGQPQHF. The J gene is TRBJ1-5, the V gene TRBV5-1, with 8 positions matching TRBD1. The ends lost 0 bases at V and 7 bases at J; junction bases unmatched: 6. This CDR3 has 15 amino acids. Germline CDR1 reads SGHRS; CDR2 reads YFSETQ. The variable domain in full, completed from reference TRBV5-1 and TRBJ1-5, reads KAGVTQTPRYLIKTRGQQVTLSCSPISGHRSVSWYQQTPGQGLQFLFEYFSETQRNKGNFPGRFSGRQFSNSRSEMNVSTLELGDSALYLCASSLGGQVGQPQHFGDGTRLSIL.

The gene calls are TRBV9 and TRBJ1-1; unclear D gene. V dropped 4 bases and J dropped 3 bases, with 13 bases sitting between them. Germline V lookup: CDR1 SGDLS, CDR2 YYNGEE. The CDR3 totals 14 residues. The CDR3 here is CASSTWEGDTEAFF. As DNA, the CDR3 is TGTGCCAGCAGCACTTGGGAGGGCGACACTGAAGCTTTCTTT.